The next 24 T cell receptor beta chains were all read from a single sample in a study of tissue T cells after allogeneic stem cell transplantation (dated by TCRdb to between 2021 and 2023). Libraries were prepared through the immunoSEQ multiplex PCR assay. TCRdb carries this immuneACCESS record with in-frame sequences only. Its versions omit some clonotypes, under half of them owing to an unresolved V gene in the studies checked, with the rest unexplained. This sample comprises about 22,000 clones, roughly two thirds of them detected only once. Together, the top ten hold roughly 0.61% of the sample. The sample comprised spleen. These receptors all come from a female BALB/c mouse in good health. The strain in question carries the MHC haplotype H2-d.

In regard to this clone: Germline and genes: mouse. The CDR3 is cut off 1 residue early in the read; its end comes from the germline J gene. This chain links TRBV13-2 with TRBJ2-1; possible D gene TRBD2, 5 bases. Germline loops: CDR1 NNHNN, CDR2 SYGAGS (reference sequence). The CDR3 consists of 14 residues. Trimming took 3 bases from V and 3 from J, leaving 10 bases between them. CDR3 protein: CASGARLFYAEQFF. The sequenced part of the CDR3 DNA is TGTGCCAGCGGTGCCAGACTGTTCTATGCTGAGCAGTTC.

Notes on this clone: Genes and germline come from the mouse. Sequencing ends 1 residue short of the CDR3 end; the germline J gene provides the rest. The chain uses TRBV19 and TRBJ2-7; 13 bases match TRBD2. The CDR3 extends over 14 amino acids. CDR1 is FNHDT, CDR2 SITEND, per germline (reference sequence). The V segment lost 6 bases and the J segment 6 bases; nucleotides outside the gene matches: 6. The chain's CDR3 is CASNPGLGGFEQYF. CDR3 DNA (partial): TGTGCCAGCAACCCGGGACTGGGGGGGTTTGAACAGTAC.

This clone occurred a few times. These gene names are mouse names. The sequence runs out 1 residue before the end of the CDR3; the remainder is reconstructed from the germline J gene. The chain recombines TRBV4 with TRBJ2-7, with 11 bases that match TRBD2. V was clipped by 4 bases and J by 4 bases; unmatched bases: 3. CDR1 is LGHDT and CDR2 is YNNKQL in the germline V gene (reference sequence). The CDR3 runs to 14 residues. Partial CDR3 DNA: TGTGCCAGCAGCTGGGGACTGGGGGTTTATGAACAGTAC. Protein sequence: CASSWGLGVYEQY. Given in full, the CDR3 is CASSWGLGVYEQYF.

This clone was seen a single time. Here the gene names and germline are mouse. The CDR3 end lies 1 residue beyond the end of the read and is filled in from the germline J gene. This chain uses TRBV13-1 with TRBJ1-4; 9 positions agree with TRBD1. After removal of 3 bases from V and 2 bases from J, the junction contained 2 bases not matched to a gene. The V gene's germline CDR1 is NSHNY and CDR2 SYGAGN. The CDR3 spans 15 residues. The CDR3 DNA, read in part, is TGTGCCAGCAGTGTGACAGGGGGATCCAACGAAAGATTATTT. Its translation: CASSVTGGSNERLF. The whole CDR3 protein is CASSVTGGSNERLFF. The full variable domain, its missing parts supplied by reference TRBV13-1 and TRBJ1-4, is EAAVTQSPRNKVTVTGGNVTLSCRQTNSHNYMYWYRQDTGHGLRLIHYSYGAGNLRIGDVPDGYKATRTTQEDFFLLLELASPSQTSLYFCASSVTGGSNERLFFGHGTKLSVL.

On this clone: Mouse germline and gene names are used. The read gets to within 1 residue of the CDR3 end, and the germline J gene fills in the rest. This chain uses TRBV13-3 with TRBJ2-2, with 7 bases fitting TRBD2. The CDR3 is 15 residues long. V shed 4 bases and J 1 base; nucleotides not matched to a gene: 4. The germline CDR1 and CDR2 sequences are NNHDY and SYVADS. The CDR3 is CASSLWGRNTGQLYF. Incomplete CDR3 DNA: TGTGCCAGCAGTCTCTGGGGGAGAAACACCGGGCAGCTCTAC.

With respect to this clone: The listed genes are named as in mouse. The CDR3 loop reads CASSDRQDSYEQYF. The sequenced CDR3 bases are TGTGCCAGCAGTGATCGCCAGGACTCCTATGAACAGTAC. V and J are TRBV13-1 and TRBJ2-7, with D hard to call. Coverage ceases 1 residue before the CDR3 finishes, and the germline J gene fills in the end. The CDR3 length is 14 residues. The germline gives CDR1 NSHNY, CDR2 SYGAGN. V lost 1 base to trimming and J lost 0 bases, with 8 bases between them.

A word on this clone: Genes and germline come from the mouse. Incomplete CDR3 DNA: TGTGCCAGCAGTATGGCCAGGGGTGTAAACACCTTGTAC. It specifies CASSMARGVNTLY. The entire CDR3 is CASSMARGVNTLYF. The V and J genes are TRBV19 and TRBJ2-4, with a weak D call TRBD1 (6 bases). The sequence runs out 1 residue before the end of the CDR3; the remainder is reconstructed from the germline J gene. Germline CDR1 reads FNHDT; CDR2 reads SITEND (reference sequence). The V end lost 2 bases, the J end lost 5 bases, and 12 bases lay between the germline ends. The CDR3 runs 14 residues.

Details on this clone: The genes are named according to mouse. The read terminates 1 residue before the CDR3 end, so the remaining end is supplied by the germline J gene. The chain couples TRBV13-3 to TRBJ1-2; 10 bases line up with TRBD1. The CDR3 consists of 13 residues. Germline lookup yields CDR1 NNHDY and CDR2 SYVADS. V lost 4 bases and J lost 4; bases outside the gene matches: 1. The CDR3 DNA, read in part, is TGTGCCAGCAGTTGGACAGGGGGCTCCGACTACACC. The encoded protein is CASSWTGGSDYT. The whole CDR3 sequence is CASSWTGGSDYTF.

For this clone: The germline and genes are mouse ones. The CDR3 sequence: CASSQDQGIYEQYF. The part of the CDR3 DNA that was read is TGTGCCAGCAGCCAAGATCAGGGGATTTATGAACAGTAC. The chain recombines TRBV5 with TRBJ2-7; tentatively, D is TRBD1 (6 bases). The read finishes 1 residue shy of the CDR3 end, and the germline J gene is used to complete it. With 0 bases removed from V and 4 bases from J, the gap between germline ends came to 10 bases. Per the germline V gene, CDR1 is LGHNA and CDR2 is YNLKQL (reference sequence). The CDR3 runs 14 residues.

Of note for this clone: The genes are named according to mouse. CDR3 DNA, as far as it was read: TGTGCCAGCATGGGCCGGGCTGAGCAGTTC. Protein sequence: CASMGRAEQF. The complete CDR3 protein is CASMGRAEQFF. The gene calls are TRBV13-1 and TRBJ2-1; D not certain. The CDR3 end is not reached by the read, which stops 1 residue before it; the germline J gene fills it in. Germline V gene data show CDR1 as NSHNY and CDR2 as SYGAGN. Trimming cost V 6 bases and J 7 bases, with 8 bases left between them. The CDR3 length is 11 residues.

Of note for this clone: Genes and germline are mouse. The read gets to within 1 residue of the CDR3 end, and the germline J gene fills in the rest. V gene TRBV2 combines with J gene TRBJ1-2; 8 bases match TRBD1. V was clipped by 3 bases and J by 1 base; unmatched bases: 4. This CDR3 comprises 15 residues. Germline V gene data show CDR1 as LGHNA and CDR2 as YSYQKL. CDR3 residues: CASSHGQGENSDYTF. The part of the CDR3 DNA that was read is TGTGCCAGCAGCCACGGACAGGGCGAAAACTCCGACTACACC.

As concerns this clone: Gene and germline names: mouse. The CDR3 goes on 1 residue after the read ends, and that part is filled in from the germline J gene. The V and J genes are TRBV29 and TRBJ2-1, with 9 bases identical to TRBD2. Germline V gives CDR1 MSHET, CDR2 SYDVDS. Losses at the gene ends were 2 bases for V and 5 bases for J; bases not matched to a gene: 4. This CDR3 spans 15 amino acids. The CDR3 sequence: CASSLDGGAHAEQFF. CDR3 DNA, as far as it was read: TGTGCTAGCAGTTTAGATGGGGGGGCGCATGCTGAGCAGTTC.

Regarding this clone: Gene names and germline match the mouse. The missing CDR3 end, 1 residue past where the read stops, is filled in from the germline J gene. V usage is TRBV31 and J usage is TRBJ2-7, with 11 bases aligning to TRBD2. Trimming took 4 bases from V and 1 from J; bases not matched to a gene: 3. The CDR3 length is 14 residues. From germline, CDR1 is GKSSPN and CDR2 SITVG. CDR3 bases read: TGTGCCTGGACCGGACTGGGGGGTTCCTATGAACAGTAC. This encodes CAWTGLGGSYEQY. The complete CDR3 sequence is CAWTGLGGSYEQYF.

This clone was observed once. Gene names are the mouse ones. The CDR3 end lies 1 residue beyond the end of the read and is filled in from the germline J gene. The rearrangement uses TRBV13-1 and TRBJ2-4; D is undetermined. Germline V gives CDR1 NSHNY, CDR2 SYGAGN. Trimming shortened V by 2 bases and J by 2 bases, and 9 bases separated the two germline ends. The CDR3 has 14 residues. The part of the CDR3 DNA that was read is TGTGCCAGCAGTGAGCGACCCTTTCAAAACACCTTGTAC. Translated: CASSERPFQNTLY. The whole CDR3 is CASSERPFQNTLYF.

On this clone itself: Gene labels here are mouse ones. The read terminates 1 residue before the CDR3 end, so the remaining end is supplied by the germline J gene. The rearrangement links TRBV29 to TRBJ2-4, with D uncertain. The CDR3 sequence is 13 residues long. CDR1 is MSHET and CDR2 is SYDVDS in the germline V gene. Trimming shortened V by 2 bases and J by 0 bases, and 3 bases separated the two germline ends. CDR3 amino acids: CASSLRSQNTLYF. The covered CDR3 bases are TGTGCTAGCAGTTTAAGAAGTCAAAACACCTTGTAC.

Concerning this clone: These gene names are mouse names. The read gets to within 1 residue of the CDR3 end, and the germline J gene fills in the rest. The chain combines TRBV20 with TRBJ1-4; the D is unclear. The CDR3 sequence is 15 residues long. The germline CDR1 and CDR2 sequences are GFQATS and STVNSAI. Trimming cost V 1 base and J 3 bases, with 12 bases left between them. CDR3 DNA (partial): TGTGGTGCTAGGGTTTCACAAATTCCCAACGAAAGATTATTT. It codes for CGARVSQIPNERLF. The whole CDR3 sequence reads CGARVSQIPNERLFF.

On this clone: The listed genes are named as in mouse. Coverage ceases 1 residue before the CDR3 finishes, and the germline J gene fills in the end. This chain connects TRBV13-3 to TRBJ2-4; 11 bases align to TRBD2. Germline CDR1 reads NNHDY; CDR2 reads SYVADS. The CDR3 is 15 amino acids. Trimming removed 3 bases from V and 2 bases from J; junction bases left unmatched: 2. The CDR3 DNA, read in part, is TGTGCCAGCAGTGGGACTGGGGGGTTTCAAAACACCTTGTAC. Encoded protein: CASSGTGGFQNTLY. The full CDR3 is CASSGTGGFQNTLYF.

As concerns this clone: The genes are named according to mouse. With the read ending 1 residue before the CDR3 end, the germline J gene is used to fill in that end. The sample holds other DNA sequences that translate to the same CDR3. The genes are TRBV20 and TRBJ2-3; D remains unclear. CDR1 is GFQATS, CDR2 STVNSAI, per germline. V was pared by 3 bases and J by 0 bases, with 1 base between. The CDR3 has 11 amino acids. Partial CDR3 DNA: TGTGGTGCTAGCAGTGCAGAAACGCTGTAT. It is translated as CGASSAETLY. The whole CDR3 is CGASSAETLYF. Variable domain in full (rest from reference TRBV20 and TRBJ2-3): GALVYQYPRRTICKSGTSMRMECQAVGFQATSVAWYRQSPQKTFELIALSTVNSAIKYEQNFTQEKFPISHPNLSFSSMTVLNAYLEDRGLYLCGASSAETLYFGSGTRLTVL.

Points on this clone: The gene names given are mouse names. The read terminates 1 residue before the CDR3 end, so the remaining end is supplied by the germline J gene. V usage is TRBV4 and J usage is TRBJ2-7, with D perhaps TRBD1 (5 bases). The CDR3 has 11 residues. The germline gives CDR1 LGHDT, CDR2 YNNKQL (reference sequence). Trimming took off 5 bases at V and 6 bases at J, with 8 bases between the two ends. The covered CDR3 bases are TGTGCCAGCAGCCTCAGGGTTGAACAGTAC. It is translated as CASSLRVEQY. In full, the CDR3 reads CASSLRVEQYF.

Details on this clone: Gene names refer to mouse genes. The observed sequence ends 1 residue before the CDR3 terminus, with the missing tail filled in from the germline J gene. The chain is built from TRBV29 and TRBJ1-1; TRBD1 agrees at 7 bases. The CDR3 is 15 amino acids. The germline gives CDR1 MSHET, CDR2 SYDVDS. J lost 5 bases, V lost 0 bases, and 6 bases had no gene match. CDR3 bases read: TGTGCTAGCAGTTTATCGAACAGGGGCCGGACAGAAGTCTTC. Translating it yields CASSLSNRGRTEVF. The CDR3 reads in full as CASSLSNRGRTEVFF.

This clone was counted once. Gene names follow the mouse nomenclature. Partial CDR3 DNA: TGCACCTGCAGTGCAGACAACTATGCTGAGCAGTTC. Amino acid sequence: CTCSADNYAEQF. The CDR3, in full, reads CTCSADNYAEQFF. The rearrangement joins TRBV1 to TRBJ2-1; D is unclear. With the read ending 1 residue before the CDR3 end, the germline J gene is used to fill in that end. The CDR3 has 13 amino acids. V lost 0 bases and J 1 base, leaving 1 base between the germline ends. Germline CDR1 is NSQYPW and CDR2 is LRSPGD (reference sequence).

Details on this clone: Mouse gene names apply. With the read ending 1 residue before the CDR3 end, the germline J gene is used to fill in that end. This chain connects TRBV14 to TRBJ1-2; 8 bases match TRBD1. Germline assignment: CDR1 SGHDT and CDR2 FRDEAV. J lost 2 bases, V lost 4 bases, and 1 base had no gene match. The CDR3 is made up of 13 amino acids. This CDR3 reads CASSNRGNSDYTF. CDR3 DNA (partial): TGTGCCAGCAGTAACAGGGGGAACTCCGACTACACC.

This clone has only one observation. Mouse gene names and germline throughout. The read ends 1 residue early relative to the CDR3; the germline J gene fills the gap. The chain has TRBV13-2 and TRBJ2-5, with 11 bases lining up with TRBD2. Germline-derived CDR1 and CDR2 are NNHNN and SYGAGS (reference sequence). J was trimmed by 2 bases and V by 2 bases; bases with no gene match: 1. This CDR3 is 15 amino acids long. CDR3 amino acids: CASGEGLGVQDTQYF. The sequenced part of the CDR3 DNA is TGTGCCAGCGGTGAGGGACTGGGGGTCCAAGACACCCAGTAC.

As for this clone: Mouse gene names apply. The read falls 1 residue short of the CDR3 end, and the missing part is taken from the germline J gene. V usage is TRBV30 and J usage is TRBJ1-6; D remains unclear. TRBJ1-6 is given ORF status, its function remaining uncertain. CDR3 length: 10 amino acids. The V gene's germline CDR1 is SQVVS and CDR2 ANEGSEA. Trimming removed 6 bases at V and 7 bases at J, with 4 bases between. The CDR3 here is CSSDNSPLYF. The DNA read from the CDR3 is TGTAGTTCGGACAATTCGCCCCTCTAC.